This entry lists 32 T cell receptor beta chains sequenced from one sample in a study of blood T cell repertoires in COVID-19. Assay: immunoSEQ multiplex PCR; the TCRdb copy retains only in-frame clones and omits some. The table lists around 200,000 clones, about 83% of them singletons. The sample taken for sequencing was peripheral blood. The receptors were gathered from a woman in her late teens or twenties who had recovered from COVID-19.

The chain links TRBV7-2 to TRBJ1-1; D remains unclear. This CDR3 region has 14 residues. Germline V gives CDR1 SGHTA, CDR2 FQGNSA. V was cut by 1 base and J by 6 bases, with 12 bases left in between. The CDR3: CASSLEFGRPEAFF. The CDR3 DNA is TGTGCCAGCAGCTTAGAGTTTGGGAGACCTGAAGCTTTCTTT.

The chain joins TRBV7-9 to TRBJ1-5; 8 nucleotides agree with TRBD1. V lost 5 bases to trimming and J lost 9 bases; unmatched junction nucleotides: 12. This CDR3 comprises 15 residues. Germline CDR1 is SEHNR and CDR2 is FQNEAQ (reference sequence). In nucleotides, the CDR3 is TGTGCCAGCAGCAAAGATGCAGGGGGCCAGTGGCCCCAGCATTTT. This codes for CASSKDAGGQWPQHF.

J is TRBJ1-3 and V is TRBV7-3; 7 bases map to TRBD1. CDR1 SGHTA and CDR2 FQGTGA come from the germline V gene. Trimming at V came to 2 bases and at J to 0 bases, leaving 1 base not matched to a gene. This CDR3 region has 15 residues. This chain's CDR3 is CASSLQGGSGNTIYF. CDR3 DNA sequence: TGTGCCAGCAGCTTACAGGGGGGCTCTGGAAACACCATATATTTT.

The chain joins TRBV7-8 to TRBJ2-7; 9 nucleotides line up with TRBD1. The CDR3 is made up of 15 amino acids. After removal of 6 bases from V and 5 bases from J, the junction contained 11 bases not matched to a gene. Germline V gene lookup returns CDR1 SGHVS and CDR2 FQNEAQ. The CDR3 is CASSHGGQGSNEQYV. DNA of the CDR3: TGTGCCAGCAGTCACGGGGGACAGGGTTCCAACGAGCAGTACGTC.

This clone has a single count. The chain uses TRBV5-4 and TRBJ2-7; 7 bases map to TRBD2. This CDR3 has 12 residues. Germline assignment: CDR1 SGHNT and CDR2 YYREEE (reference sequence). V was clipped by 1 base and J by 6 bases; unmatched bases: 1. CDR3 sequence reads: CASSLRTSEQYV. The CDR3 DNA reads TGTGCCAGCAGCTTGAGGACTAGCGAGCAGTACGTC.

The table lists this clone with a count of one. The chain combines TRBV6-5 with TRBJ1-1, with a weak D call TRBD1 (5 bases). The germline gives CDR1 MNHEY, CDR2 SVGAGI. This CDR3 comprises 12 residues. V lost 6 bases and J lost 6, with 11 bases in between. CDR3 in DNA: TGTGCCAGCAGGGGGACTGAAGCTGAAGCTTTCTTT. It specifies CASRGTEAEAFF.

The CDR3 is CASSQEEDRVRRKLFF. The DNA of the CDR3 is TGCGCCAGCAGCCAAGAAGAGGACAGGGTGAGGAGAAAACTGTTTTTT. The rearrangement links TRBV4-1 to TRBJ1-4, with 8 positions matching TRBD1. The CDR3 contains 16 residues. With V trimmed by 0 bases and J by 10 bases, 10 bases remained unmatched. Looked up from germline, CDR1 is MGHRA and CDR2 is YSYEKL.

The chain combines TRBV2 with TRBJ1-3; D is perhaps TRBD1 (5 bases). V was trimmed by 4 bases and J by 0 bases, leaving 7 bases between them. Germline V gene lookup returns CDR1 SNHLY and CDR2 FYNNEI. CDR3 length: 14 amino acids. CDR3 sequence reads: CASSGTRSGNTIYF. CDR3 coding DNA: TGTGCCAGCAGTGGGACACGCTCTGGAAACACCATATATTTT.

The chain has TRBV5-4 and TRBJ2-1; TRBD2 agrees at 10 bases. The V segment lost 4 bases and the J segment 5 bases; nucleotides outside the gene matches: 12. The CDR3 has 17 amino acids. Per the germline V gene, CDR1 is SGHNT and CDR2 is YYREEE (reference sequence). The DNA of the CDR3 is TGTGCCAGCAGCCCTCGCCGATTAGCGGGAGGAAACAATGAGCAGTTCTTC. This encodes CASSPRRLAGGNNEQFF.

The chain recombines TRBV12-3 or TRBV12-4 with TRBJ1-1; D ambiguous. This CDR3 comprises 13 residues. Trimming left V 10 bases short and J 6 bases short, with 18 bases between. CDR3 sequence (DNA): TGTGCCACGTCGATAAGGAGCAGTTCTGAAGCTTTCTTT. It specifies CATSIRSSSEAFF.

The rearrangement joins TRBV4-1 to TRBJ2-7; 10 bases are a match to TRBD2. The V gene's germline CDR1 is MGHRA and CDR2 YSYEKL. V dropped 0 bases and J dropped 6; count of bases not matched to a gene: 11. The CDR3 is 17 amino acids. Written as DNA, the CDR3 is TGCGCCAGCAGCCAAGAATATAACCTAGCGGGAGCGGGCGAGCAGTACGTC. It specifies CASSQEYNLAGAGEQYV.

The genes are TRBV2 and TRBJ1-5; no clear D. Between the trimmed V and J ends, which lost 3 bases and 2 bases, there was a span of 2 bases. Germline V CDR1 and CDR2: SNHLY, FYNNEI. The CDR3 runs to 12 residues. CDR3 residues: CASSDGNQPQHF. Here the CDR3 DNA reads TGTGCCAGCAGTGACGGCAATCAGCCCCAGCATTTT. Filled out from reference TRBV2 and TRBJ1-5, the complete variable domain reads EPEVTQTPSHQVTQMGQEVILRCVPISNHLYFYWYRQILGQKVEFLVSFYNNEISEKSEIFDDQFSVERPDGSNFTLKIRSTKLEDSAMYFCASSDGNQPQHFGDGTRLSIL.

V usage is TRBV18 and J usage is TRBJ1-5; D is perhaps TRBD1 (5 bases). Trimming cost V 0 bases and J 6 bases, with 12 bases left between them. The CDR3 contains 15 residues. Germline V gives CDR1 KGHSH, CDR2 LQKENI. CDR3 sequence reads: CASSPPLGGGQPQHF. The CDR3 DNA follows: TGTGCCAGCTCACCACCGTTGGGGGGAGGTCAGCCCCAGCATTTT.

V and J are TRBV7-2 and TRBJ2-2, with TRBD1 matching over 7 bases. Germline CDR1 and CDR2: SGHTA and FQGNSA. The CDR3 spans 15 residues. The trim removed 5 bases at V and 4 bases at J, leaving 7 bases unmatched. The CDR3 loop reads CASSLGAGGTGELFF. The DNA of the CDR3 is TGTGCCAGCAGCCTCGGGGCAGGGGGCACCGGGGAGCTGTTTTTT. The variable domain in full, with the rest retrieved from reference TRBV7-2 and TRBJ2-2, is GAGVSQSPSNKVTEKGKDVELRCDPISGHTALYWYRQSLGQGLEFLIYFQGNSAPDKSGLPSDRFSAERTGGSVSTLTIQRTQQEDSAVYLCASSLGAGGTGELFFGEGSRLTVL.

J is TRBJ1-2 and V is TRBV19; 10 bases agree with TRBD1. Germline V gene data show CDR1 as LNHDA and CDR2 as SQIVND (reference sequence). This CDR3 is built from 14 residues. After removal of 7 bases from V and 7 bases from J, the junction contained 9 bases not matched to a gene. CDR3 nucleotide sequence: TGTGCCAGTACCCCCTTCCGGGACAGGGGTGGCTACACCTTC. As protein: CASTPFRDRGGYTF.

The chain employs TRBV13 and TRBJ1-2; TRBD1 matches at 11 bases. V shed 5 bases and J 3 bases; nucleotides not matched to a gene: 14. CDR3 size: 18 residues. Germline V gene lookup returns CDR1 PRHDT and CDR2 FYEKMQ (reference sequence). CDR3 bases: TGTGCCAGCAGCCCCAGGACAGGGGGCAACCTTAGGGACTATGGCTACACCTTC. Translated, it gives CASSPRTGGNLRDYGYTF. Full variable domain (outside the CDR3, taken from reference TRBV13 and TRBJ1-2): AAGVIQSPRHLIKEKRETATLKCYPIPRHDTVYWYQQGPGQDPQFLISFYEKMQSDKGSIPDRFSAQQFSDYHSELNMSSLELGDSALYFCASSPRTGGNLRDYGYTFGSGTRLTVV.

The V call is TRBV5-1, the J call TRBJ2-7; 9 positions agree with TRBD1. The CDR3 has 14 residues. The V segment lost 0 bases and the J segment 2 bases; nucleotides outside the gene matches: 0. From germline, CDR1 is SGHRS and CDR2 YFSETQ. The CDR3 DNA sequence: TGCGCCAGCAGCTTGGGGACAGGGGCCTACGAGCAGTACTTC. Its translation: CASSLGTGAYEQYF.

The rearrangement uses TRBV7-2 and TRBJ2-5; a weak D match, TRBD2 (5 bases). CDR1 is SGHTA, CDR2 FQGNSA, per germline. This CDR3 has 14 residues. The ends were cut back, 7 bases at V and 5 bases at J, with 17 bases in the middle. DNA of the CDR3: TGTGCCAGCACCCAGGCGAGGGTTCAGGAGACCCAGTACTTC. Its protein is CASTQARVQETQYF.

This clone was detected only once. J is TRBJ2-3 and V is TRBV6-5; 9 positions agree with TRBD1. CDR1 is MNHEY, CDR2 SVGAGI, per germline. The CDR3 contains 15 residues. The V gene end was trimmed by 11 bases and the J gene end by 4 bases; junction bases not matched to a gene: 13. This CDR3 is CAGSSWGQGADTQYF. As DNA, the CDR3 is TGTGCCGGATCTAGTTGGGGACAGGGCGCAGATACGCAGTATTTT.

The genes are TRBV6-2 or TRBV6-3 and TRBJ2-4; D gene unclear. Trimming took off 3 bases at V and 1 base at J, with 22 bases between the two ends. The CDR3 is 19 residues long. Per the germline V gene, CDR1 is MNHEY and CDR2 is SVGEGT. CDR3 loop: CASSYPLPSPFGAKNIQYF. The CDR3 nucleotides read TGTGCCAGCAGTTATCCCCTTCCCTCTCCTTTCGGTGCCAAAAACATTCAGTACTTC.

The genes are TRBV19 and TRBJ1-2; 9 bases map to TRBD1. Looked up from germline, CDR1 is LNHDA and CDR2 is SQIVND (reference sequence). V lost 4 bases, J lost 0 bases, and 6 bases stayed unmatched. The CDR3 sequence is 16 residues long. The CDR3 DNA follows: TGTGCCAGTAGTACTCGACGGGACAGGGCTAACTATGGCTACACCTTC. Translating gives CASSTRRDRANYGYTF.

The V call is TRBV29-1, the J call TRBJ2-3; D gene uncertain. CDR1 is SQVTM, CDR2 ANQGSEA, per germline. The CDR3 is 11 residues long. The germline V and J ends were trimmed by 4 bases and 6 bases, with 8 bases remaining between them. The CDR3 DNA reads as TGCAGCGTTGCGCGCTATGATACGCAGTATTTT. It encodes CSVARYDTQYF.

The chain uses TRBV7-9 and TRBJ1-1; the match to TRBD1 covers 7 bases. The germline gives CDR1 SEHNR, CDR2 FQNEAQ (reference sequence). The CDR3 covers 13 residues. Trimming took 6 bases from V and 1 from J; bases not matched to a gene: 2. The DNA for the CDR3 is TGTGCCAGCAGAGACAGGGCGAACACTGAAGCTTTCTTT. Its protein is CASRDRANTEAFF.

The CDR3: CASSQDPHTSSREKLFF. The CDR3 nucleotides read TGTGCCAGCAGCCAAGATCCCCACACCTCCTCTCGTGAAAAACTGTTTTTT. This rearrangement joins TRBV14 to TRBJ1-4; D is unclear. Germline CDR1 reads SGHDN; CDR2 reads FVKESK. The CDR3 is 17 amino acids. Trimming took 0 bases from V and 7 from J, leaving 18 bases between them.

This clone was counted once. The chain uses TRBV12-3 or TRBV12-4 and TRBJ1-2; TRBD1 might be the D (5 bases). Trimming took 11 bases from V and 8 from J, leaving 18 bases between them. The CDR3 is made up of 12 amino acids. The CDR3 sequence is CASGQNVYGYTF. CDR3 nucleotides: TGTGCCTCTGGACAAAATGTTTACGGCTACACCTTC.

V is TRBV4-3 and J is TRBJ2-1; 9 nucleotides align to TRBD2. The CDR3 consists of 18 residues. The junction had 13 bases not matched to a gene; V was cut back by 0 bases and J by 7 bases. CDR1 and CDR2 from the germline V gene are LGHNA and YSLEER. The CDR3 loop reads CASSQDSGLARSGNEQFF. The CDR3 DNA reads TGCGCCAGCAGCCAAGATTCGGGACTAGCTCGCTCTGGGAATGAGCAGTTCTTC.

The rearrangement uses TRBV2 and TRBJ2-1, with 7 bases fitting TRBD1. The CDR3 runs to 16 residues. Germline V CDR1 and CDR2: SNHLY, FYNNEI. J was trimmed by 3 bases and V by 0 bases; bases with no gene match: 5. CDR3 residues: CASSEALGQLYNEQFF. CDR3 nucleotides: TGTGCCAGCAGTGAAGCTCTGGGACAGCTCTACAATGAGCAGTTCTTC.

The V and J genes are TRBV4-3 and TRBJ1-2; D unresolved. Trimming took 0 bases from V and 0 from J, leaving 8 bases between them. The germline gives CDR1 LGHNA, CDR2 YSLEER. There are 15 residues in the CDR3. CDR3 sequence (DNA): TGCGCCAGCAGCCAAGATCGGACTTCTAACTATGGCTACACCTTC. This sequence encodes CASSQDRTSNYGYTF.

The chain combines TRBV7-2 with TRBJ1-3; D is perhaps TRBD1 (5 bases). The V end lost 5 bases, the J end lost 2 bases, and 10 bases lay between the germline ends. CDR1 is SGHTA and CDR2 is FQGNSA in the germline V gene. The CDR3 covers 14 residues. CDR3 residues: CASSLQGAGNTIYF. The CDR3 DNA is TGTGCCAGCAGCCTCCAGGGTGCTGGAAACACCATATATTTT.

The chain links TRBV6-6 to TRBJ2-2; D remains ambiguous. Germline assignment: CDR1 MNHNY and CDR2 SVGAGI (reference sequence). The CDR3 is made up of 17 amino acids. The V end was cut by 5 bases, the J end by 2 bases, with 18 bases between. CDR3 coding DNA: TGTGCCAGCAGTCACCACCCTTCACTGAGCAACACCGGGGAGCTGTTTTTT. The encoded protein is CASSHHPSLSNTGELFF.

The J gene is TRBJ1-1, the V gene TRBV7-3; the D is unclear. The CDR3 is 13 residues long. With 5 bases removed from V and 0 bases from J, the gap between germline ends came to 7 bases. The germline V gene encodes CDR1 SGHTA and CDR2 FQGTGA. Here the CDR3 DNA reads TGTGCCAGCAGCCCAAGCGTGAACACTGAAGCTTTCTTT. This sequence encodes CASSPSVNTEAFF.

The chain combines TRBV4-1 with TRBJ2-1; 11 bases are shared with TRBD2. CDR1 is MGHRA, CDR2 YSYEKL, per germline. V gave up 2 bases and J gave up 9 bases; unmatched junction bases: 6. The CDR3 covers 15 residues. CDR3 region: CASSQLAGGLGEQFF. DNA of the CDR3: TGCGCCAGCAGCCAACTAGCGGGAGGCCTTGGTGAGCAGTTCTTC.